The 13 T cell receptor beta chains presented below share a single source sample, sequenced in a study of regulatory T cells in long-lasting Graves disease. Through Arm-PCR of CDR3 regions and iRepertoire HTBI primers, TCR beta libraries were built. One entry per CDR3 protein, called by TCRdb with MiXCR from the multiplex PCR reads. The data contain about 660,000 distinct CDR3 sequences, 25% to 35% of them singletons. Time point in this sample: persistent/refractory GD, antithyroid drugs over 5 years with positive TRAb. Following extraction of RNA from PBMCs, that RNA was used to make the TCR library. This sample comprised peripheral blood mononuclear cells (PBMCs), obtained when the disease was refractory, from a patient treated with antithyroid drugs. These receptors were obtained from a female donor with Graves disease.

The chain couples TRBV29-1 to TRBJ1-4; 9 bases line up with TRBD1. Germline V gene lookup returns CDR1 SQVTM and CDR2 ANQGSEA. Germline trimming cut 5 bases from V and 7 bases from J; bases unmatched to any gene: 5. The CDR3 consists of 13 residues. The chain's CDR3 is CSVSWDRAEKLFF. The CDR3 bases are TGCAGCGTTTCCTGGGACAGGGCTGAAAAACTGTTTTTT. Drawing the rest from reference TRBV29-1 and TRBJ1-4, the complete variable domain is SAVISQKPSRDICQRGTSLTIQCQVDSQVTMMFWYRQQPGQSLTLIATANQGSEATYESGFVIDKFPISRPNLTFSTLTVSNMSPEDSSIYLCSVSWDRAEKLFFGSGTQLSVL.

The genes are TRBV6-2 or TRBV6-3 and TRBJ2-1; a possible D gene is TRBD2 (6 bases). Germline assignment: CDR1 MNHEY and CDR2 SVGEGT. This CDR3 has 13 amino acids. V shed 4 bases and J shed 7 bases, with 11 bases lying between them. CDR3 nucleotide sequence: TGTGCCAGCAGTTCCCCAGGAGGGAATGAGCAGTTCTTC. Amino acid sequence: CASSSPGGNEQFF.

The gene calls are TRBV20-1 and TRBJ1-6, with a tentative D call TRBD1 (5 bases). V gave up 6 bases and J gave up 7 bases, with 16 bases separating them. The CDR3 is 14 amino acids. Germline loops: CDR1 DFQATT, CDR2 SNEGSKA (reference sequence). Here the CDR3 DNA reads TGCAGTGCGGCATTGCGGGGGGTAAATTCACCCCTCCACTTT. As protein: CSAALRGVNSPLHF.

V gene TRBV6-5 combines with J gene TRBJ2-7; D is uncertain. V lost 0 bases, J lost 4 bases, and 7 bases lay in between. Germline V gene lookup returns CDR1 MNHEY and CDR2 SVGAGI. This CDR3 contains 13 residues. This CDR3 is CASSYSQTYEQYF. CDR3 nucleotide sequence: TGTGCCAGCAGTTACTCCCAGACATACGAGCAGTACTTC.

This clonotype was recorded at least ten times. This rearrangement joins TRBV28 to TRBJ2-7, with TRBD1 matching 7 bases. The germline V gene encodes CDR1 MDHEN and CDR2 SYDVKM. With V trimmed by 5 bases and J by 4 bases, 8 bases remained unmatched. The CDR3 totals 14 residues. The CDR3 reads CASSGDRMWYEQYF. In DNA form, the CDR3 reads TGTGCCAGCAGTGGGGACAGAATGTGGTACGAGCAGTACTTC. Complete variable domain (other parts from reference TRBV28 and TRBJ2-7): DVKVTQSSRYLVKRTGEKVFLECVQDMDHENMFWYRQDPGLGLRLIYFSYDVKMKEKGDIPEGYSVSREKKERFSLILESASTNQTSMYLCASSGDRMWYEQYFGPGTRLTVT.

V gene TRBV28 combines with J gene TRBJ1-4; the D gene is possibly TRBD1 (6 bases). Germline CDR1 MDHEN, CDR2 SYDVKM. This CDR3 has 13 residues. V lost 7 bases and J 8 bases, leaving 14 bases between the germline ends. CDR3 region: CASTRGAREKLFF. CDR3 nucleotides: TGTGCCAGCACTCGGGGGGCTCGGGAAAAACTGTTTTTT.

This clonotype turned up a few times. The rearrangement uses TRBV5-1 and TRBJ2-2; D is unclear. Germline V lookup: CDR1 SGHRS, CDR2 YFSETQ. V dropped 0 bases and J dropped 2 bases, with 11 bases sitting between them. The CDR3 extends over 16 amino acids. The CDR3 DNA is TGCGCCAGCAGCTTGGTTTTCGGAATCAACACCGGGGAGCTGTTTTTT. As protein: CASSLVFGINTGELFF.

As regards this clonotype: Possible read error: a much larger clone is one base away. The J gene is TRBJ1-2, the V gene TRBV6-1, with D tentatively TRBD1 (5 bases). This CDR3 comprises 12 residues. CDR1 and CDR2 (germline): MNHNS, SASEGT. The CDR3 loop reads CAGSVSGNGYTF. CDR3 sequence (DNA): TGTGCCGGCAGTGTTTCAGGGAATGGCTACACCTTC.

This clonotype was picked up one time. This sequence joins TRBV6-5 and TRBJ2-4; D is perhaps TRBD2 (6 bases). The CDR3 extends over 13 amino acids. The germline V gene encodes CDR1 MNHEY and CDR2 SVGAGI. The germline V and J ends were trimmed by 0 bases and 13 bases, with 13 bases remaining between them. Here the CDR3 reads CASSYSMVGGQYF. In DNA form, the CDR3 reads TGTGCCAGCAGTTACTCGATGGTGGGGGGACAGTACTTC.

Remarks on this clonotype: A read error may explain this, as a much larger clone is one base away. The chain carries TRBV28 and TRBJ1-2, with 8 bases lining up with TRBD1. Germline V lookup: CDR1 MDHEN, CDR2 SYDVKM. CDR3 length: 16 residues. CDR3 region: CAGSSLWDRRFYGYTF. The CDR3 nucleotides are TGTGCCGGCAGTTCGCTTTGGGACAGGAGGTTCTATGGCTACACCTTC.

The chain has TRBV11-2 and TRBJ1-5, with D maybe TRBD1 (6 bases). Germline CDR1 SGHAT, CDR2 FQNNGV. The germline V and J ends were trimmed by 2 bases and 7 bases, with 12 bases remaining between them. The CDR3 covers 14 residues. The CDR3 here is CASSLTGQKQPQHF. Written as DNA, the CDR3 is TGTGCCAGCAGCTTAACGGGACAAAAACAGCCCCAGCATTTT.

This chain connects TRBV3-1 to TRBJ2-7; a weak D match, TRBD2 (6 bases). CDR1 and CDR2 (germline): LGHDT, YNNKEL (reference sequence). There are 16 residues in the CDR3. Trimming left V 3 bases short and J 3 bases short, with 18 bases between. The CDR3 DNA reads as TGTGCCAGCAGCCATAGTGGCGGACTAAAGCTCTACGAGCAGTACTTC. Its protein product is CASSHSGGLKLYEQYF.

This clonotype occurred a few times. The chain joins TRBV6-5 to TRBJ1-1; TRBD1 might be the D (6 bases). The CDR3 spans 15 residues. V was cut by 4 bases and J by 1 base, with 13 bases left in between. Looked up from germline, CDR1 is MNHEY and CDR2 is SVGAGI. The CDR3 sequence is CASSSLTGGNTEAFF. CDR3 coding DNA: TGTGCCAGCAGTTCGCTGACAGGAGGGAACACTGAAGCTTTCTTT.